This T cell receptor (beta chain) was obtained from a study of blood T cell repertoires in COVID-19. This CDR3 contains 16 residues. V lost 6 bases to trimming and J lost 0 bases, with 15 bases between them. Germline CDR1 SGHAT, CDR2 FQNNGV. In the source study's methods: It was from reference gene primer amplification that nucleated cell counts were estimated. Assay: immunoSEQ multiplex PCR; the TCRdb copy retains only in-frame clones and omits some. Clone size and the V and J calls come from that table; the DNA yielded D and trimming. Of around 140,000 clones listed, roughly 86% are singletons. Sequenced material: peripheral blood. This clonotype originated in a woman aged 70 to 79 with COVID-19, enrolled during active disease. V is TRBV11-2 and J is TRBJ2-1; TRBD2 might be the D (5 bases). The CDR3 nucleotides read TGTGCCAGCAGACGTGGGAAAGGGAGCTCCTACAATGAGCAGTTCTTC. As protein: CASRRGKGSSYNEQFF.